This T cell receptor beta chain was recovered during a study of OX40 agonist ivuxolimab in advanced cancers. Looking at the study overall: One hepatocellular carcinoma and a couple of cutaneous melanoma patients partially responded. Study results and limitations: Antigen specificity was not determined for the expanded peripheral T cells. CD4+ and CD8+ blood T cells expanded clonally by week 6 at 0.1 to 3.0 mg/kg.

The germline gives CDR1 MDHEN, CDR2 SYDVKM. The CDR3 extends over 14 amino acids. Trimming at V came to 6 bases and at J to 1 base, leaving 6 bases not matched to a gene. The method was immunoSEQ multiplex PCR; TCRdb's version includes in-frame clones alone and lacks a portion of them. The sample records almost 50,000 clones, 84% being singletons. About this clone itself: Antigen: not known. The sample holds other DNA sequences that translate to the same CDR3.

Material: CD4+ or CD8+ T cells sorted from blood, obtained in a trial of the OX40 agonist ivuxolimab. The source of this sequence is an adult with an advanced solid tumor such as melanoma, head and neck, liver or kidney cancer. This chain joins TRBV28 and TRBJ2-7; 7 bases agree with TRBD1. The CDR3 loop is CASRRTGGSYEQYF. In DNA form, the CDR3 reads TGTGCCAGCAGGCGGACAGGAGGATCCTACGAGCAGTACTTC.